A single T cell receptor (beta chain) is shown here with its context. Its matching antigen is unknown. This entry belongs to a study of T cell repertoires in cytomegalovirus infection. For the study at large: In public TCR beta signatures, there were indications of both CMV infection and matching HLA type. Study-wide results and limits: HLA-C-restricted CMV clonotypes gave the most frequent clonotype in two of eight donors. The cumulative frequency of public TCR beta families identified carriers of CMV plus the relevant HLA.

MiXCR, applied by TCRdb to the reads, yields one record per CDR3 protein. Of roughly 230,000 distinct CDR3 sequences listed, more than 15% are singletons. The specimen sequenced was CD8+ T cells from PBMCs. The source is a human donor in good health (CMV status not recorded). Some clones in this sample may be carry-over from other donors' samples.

The CDR3 region has the DNA TGTGCCAGCATAACCAGTCGGACAGGGAACTATTATGGCTACACCTTC. Translation: CASITSRTGNYYGYTF. The chain recombines TRBV7-9 with TRBJ1-2; 8 nucleotides agree with TRBD1. The CDR3 sequence is 16 residues long. Trimming cost V 7 bases and J 5 bases; bases outside gene matches: 15. In germline, CDR1 is SEHNR, CDR2 FQNEAQ (reference sequence).